The rows below give T cell receptor beta chains drawn from one sample of a study of blood T cell repertoires in COVID-19. Repertoires were generated with immunoSEQ multiplex PCR, while TCRdb's copy carries only in-frame clones and drops some. This repertoire shows 46,000 or so clones, roughly 85% found once; its top ten account for roughly 34%. The sequenced sample was peripheral blood. These receptor sequences come from a woman of 80 years or more with COVID-19, enrolled during active disease. The CDR3 runs from the conserved cysteine through the conserved F or W. Fields, in order: CDR3 DNA, CDR3 protein, clone size, J gene, V gene, D gene. D genes are given only for firm matches. A row's size may be missing; if present it is once, few, many or a size class.

cdr3_nt: TGTGCCAGCAGGGGGGGGAACGCCAGGGGCTCCTACGAGCAGTACTTC
cdr3_aa: CASRGGNARGSYEQYF
clone_size: .
j_call: TRBJ2-7
v_call: TRBV7-2
d_call: .

cdr3_nt: TGTGCCAGCAGCGTATTTCTAGCGGGAGTCGGTGAGCAGTTCTTC
cdr3_aa: CASSVFLAGVGEQFF
clone_size: few
j_call: TRBJ2-1
v_call: TRBV9
d_call: TRBD2

cdr3_nt: TGTGCCAGCAGCTTAAGTCCTAGCGGGAGGGAGCAGTTCTTC
cdr3_aa: CASSLSPSGREQFF
clone_size: .
j_call: TRBJ2-1
v_call: TRBV7-3
d_call: TRBD2

cdr3_nt: TGCAGCGTTCGGACAGGGTCTTACGAGCAGTACTTC
cdr3_aa: CSVRTGSYEQYF
clone_size: .
j_call: TRBJ2-7
v_call: TRBV29-1
d_call: TRBD1

cdr3_nt: TGTGCCAGCAGCCGCGTTGCCGGTACAGATACGCAGTATTTT
cdr3_aa: CASSRVAGTDTQYF
clone_size: .
j_call: TRBJ2-3
v_call: TRBV3-1/TRBV3-2
d_call: .

cdr3_nt: TGTGCCAGCAGTGACTCACCAGCGGGAGGGGCAGATACGCAGTATTTT
cdr3_aa: CASSDSPAGGADTQYF
clone_size: few
j_call: TRBJ2-3
v_call: TRBV6-4
d_call: TRBD2

cdr3_nt: TGTGCCAGCAGCCCCCGAGGACTAGCGGGAGGTTACAATGAGCAGTTCTTC
cdr3_aa: CASSPRGLAGGYNEQFF
clone_size: few
j_call: TRBJ2-1
v_call: TRBV9
d_call: TRBD2

cdr3_nt: TGTGCCAGCAGCGTAGACGGGGTCCCCCTAAATGAGCAGTTCTTC
cdr3_aa: CASSVDGVPLNEQFF
clone_size: .
j_call: TRBJ2-1
v_call: TRBV9
d_call: .

cdr3_nt: TGTGCCATCAGTGAGGTACCTTCAAAGGGACTTGGGGGCACAGATACGCAGTATTTT
cdr3_aa: CAISEVPSKGLGGTDTQYF
clone_size: .
j_call: TRBJ2-3
v_call: TRBV10-3
d_call: .

cdr3_nt: TGTGCCAGCAGCCTGCCTCGGGCAGGGCATGGCTACACCTTC
cdr3_aa: CASSLPRAGHGYTF
clone_size: .
j_call: TRBJ1-2
v_call: TRBV4-2
d_call: .

cdr3_nt: TGTGCCAGCAGCCAAGATGACGGGGGGATCGGGGAGCTGTTTTTT
cdr3_aa: CASSQDDGGIGELFF
clone_size: .
j_call: TRBJ2-2
v_call: TRBV4-2
d_call: TRBD2

cdr3_nt: TGTGCCAGCAGTGACTGGACAGTCCAAGAGACCCAGTACTTC
cdr3_aa: CASSDWTVQETQYF
clone_size: .
j_call: TRBJ2-5
v_call: TRBV25-1
d_call: .

cdr3_nt: TGTGCCAGCAGTTACTCGTTAGCGGGAGCTGGCAATGAGCAGTTCTTC
cdr3_aa: CASSYSLAGAGNEQFF
clone_size: medium-sized
j_call: TRBJ2-1
v_call: TRBV6-6
d_call: TRBD2

cdr3_nt: TGTGCCAGTCGGGGACAGCCGAACACCGGGGAGCTGTTTTTT
cdr3_aa: CASRGQPNTGELFF
clone_size: .
j_call: TRBJ2-2
v_call: TRBV6-6
d_call: TRBD1

cdr3_nt: TGTGCCAGCAGCCAAGACAGGAATCAAGAGACCCAGTACTTC
cdr3_aa: CASSQDRNQETQYF
clone_size: .
j_call: TRBJ2-5
v_call: TRBV3-1/TRBV3-2
d_call: .

cdr3_nt: TGTGCCACCAGTGATAGAGTACTTGGGACTAGCGGGAACACCGGGGAGCTGTTTTTT
cdr3_aa: CATSDRVLGTSGNTGELFF
clone_size: .
j_call: TRBJ2-2
v_call: TRBV24-1
d_call: TRBD2

cdr3_nt: TGTGCCAGCAGCTTAGTGGAACGGGAGAGTGAGCAGTTCTTC
cdr3_aa: CASSLVERESEQFF
clone_size: .
j_call: TRBJ2-1
v_call: TRBV11-3
d_call: .

cdr3_nt: TGCGCCAGCAGCCAGTTTGGGGACAACTGGCATTTT
cdr3_aa: CASSQFGDNWHF
clone_size: .
j_call: TRBJ1-5
v_call: TRBV5-1
d_call: .

cdr3_nt: TGTGCCACCAGTGATGAACAGGGACAGCCGTTCTTC
cdr3_aa: CATSDEQGQPFF
clone_size: .
j_call: TRBJ2-1
v_call: TRBV24-1
d_call: TRBD1

cdr3_nt: TGTGCCACCAGTGATAGAGGACAGGGAATAGATACGCAGTATTTT
cdr3_aa: CATSDRGQGIDTQYF
clone_size: .
j_call: TRBJ2-3
v_call: TRBV24-1
d_call: TRBD1

cdr3_nt: TGTGCCAGTAGTATAGGTAGGGTAGCGATAGATACGCAGTATTTT
cdr3_aa: CASSIGRVAIDTQYF
clone_size: .
j_call: TRBJ2-3
v_call: TRBV19
d_call: .

cdr3_nt: TGTGCCAGCAGCTCTAGCGGACCCTCCTACAATGAGCAGTTCTTC
cdr3_aa: CASSSSGPSYNEQFF
clone_size: .
j_call: TRBJ2-1
v_call: TRBV7-2
d_call: TRBD2

cdr3_nt: TGTGCCAGCAGTTACTCTGCAGCGGGGGGGTACAATGAGCAGTTCTTC
cdr3_aa: CASSYSAAGGYNEQFF
clone_size: .
j_call: TRBJ2-1
v_call: TRBV6-6
d_call: TRBD2

cdr3_nt: TGTGCCAGTAGTATTGGGGCATCACGGTTCTTC
cdr3_aa: CASSIGASRFF
clone_size: medium-sized
j_call: TRBJ2-1
v_call: TRBV19
d_call: .

cdr3_nt: TGTGCCAGCAGTTTGACAGGGTCGGAAAAACTGTTTTTT
cdr3_aa: CASSLTGSEKLFF
clone_size: .
j_call: TRBJ1-4
v_call: TRBV27
d_call: TRBD1

cdr3_nt: TGTGCCAGCAGCCAAGTTGGAGTAGCGGCGGAGACCCAGTACTTC
cdr3_aa: CASSQVGVAAETQYF
clone_size: few
j_call: TRBJ2-5
v_call: TRBV4-2
d_call: .

cdr3_nt: TGTGCCAGCAGTCTAGAATCGGTGAATTCACCCCTCCACTTT
cdr3_aa: CASSLESVNSPLHF
clone_size: .
j_call: TRBJ1-6
v_call: TRBV27
d_call: .

cdr3_nt: TGTGCCAGCAGTGAATTCCCAGGGGGCGATCAGCCCCAGCATTTT
cdr3_aa: CASSEFPGGDQPQHF
clone_size: once
j_call: TRBJ1-5
v_call: TRBV6-1
d_call: TRBD1

cdr3_nt: TGTGCCAGCAGTCTAACAACAGGGATGAACACTGAAGCTTTCTTT
cdr3_aa: CASSLTTGMNTEAFF
clone_size: few
j_call: TRBJ1-1
v_call: TRBV13
d_call: .

cdr3_nt: TGTGCCAGCAGCCATCCGGAGGGGGGGAGAGAGACCCAGTACTTC
cdr3_aa: CASSHPEGGRETQYF
clone_size: .
j_call: TRBJ2-5
v_call: TRBV14
d_call: .

cdr3_nt: TGTGCGACAAGTGGGGGAGGGCTCGCCAATGAGCAGTTCTTC
cdr3_aa: CATSGGGLANEQFF
clone_size: .
j_call: TRBJ2-1
v_call: TRBV19
d_call: TRBD2

cdr3_nt: TGCGCCAGCAGCTTGGCAGGGTCTGGAAACACCATATATTTT
cdr3_aa: CASSLAGSGNTIYF
clone_size: .
j_call: TRBJ1-3
v_call: TRBV5-1
d_call: .

cdr3_nt: TGTGCCAGCAGCTTGCACATCAACACCGGGGAGCTGTTTTTT
cdr3_aa: CASSLHINTGELFF
clone_size: .
j_call: TRBJ2-2
v_call: TRBV7-9
d_call: .

cdr3_nt: TGTGCCAGCAGCCCCGGTGGCGGGGTCCCTAACTATGGCTACACCTTC
cdr3_aa: CASSPGGGVPNYGYTF
clone_size: .
j_call: TRBJ1-2
v_call: TRBV7-2
d_call: .

cdr3_nt: TGTGCCAGCAGCCCCCAGGGGGCCTCTTCCTACGAGCAGTACTTC
cdr3_aa: CASSPQGASSYEQYF
clone_size: .
j_call: TRBJ2-7
v_call: TRBV9
d_call: TRBD1

cdr3_nt: TGTGCCAGCAGCCCCCGACAGGGGCCGGGTCGGGACTACGAGCAGTACTTC
cdr3_aa: CASSPRQGPGRDYEQYF
clone_size: .
j_call: TRBJ2-7
v_call: TRBV7-9
d_call: TRBD1

cdr3_nt: TGTGCCAGCTCACAGGGTCCGGGACAGGGGTCCAACGAGCAGTACTTC
cdr3_aa: CASSQGPGQGSNEQYF
clone_size: .
j_call: TRBJ2-7
v_call: TRBV18
d_call: TRBD1

cdr3_nt: TGTGCCAGCAGCTTGGGGTTTCACCCGGGGCAGCCCCAGCATTTT
cdr3_aa: CASSLGFHPGQPQHF
clone_size: .
j_call: TRBJ1-5
v_call: TRBV5-8
d_call: .

cdr3_nt: TGTGCCAGAAGCTGGATGTTGGAGACAGTGGTAGCCAAAAACATTCAGTACTTC
cdr3_aa: CARSWMLETVVAKNIQYF
clone_size: .
j_call: TRBJ2-4
v_call: TRBV5-3
d_call: .

cdr3_nt: TGTGCCAGCAGTTACAGGGGCGGCACTGAAGCTTTCTTT
cdr3_aa: CASSYRGGTEAFF
clone_size: .
j_call: TRBJ1-1
v_call: TRBV3-1/TRBV3-2
d_call: TRBD1

cdr3_nt: TGTGCCCGCCACCGGGACAGGCGTTCCCAAGCCAAAAACATTCAGTACTTC
cdr3_aa: CARHRDRRSQAKNIQYF
clone_size: few
j_call: TRBJ2-4
v_call: TRBV21-1
d_call: .

cdr3_nt: TGTGCCAGCAGCCGCCTGACAGGGATCTACGAGCAGTACTTC
cdr3_aa: CASSRLTGIYEQYF
clone_size: few
j_call: TRBJ2-7
v_call: TRBV14
d_call: TRBD1

cdr3_nt: TGTGCCAGCAGCTTAGCAATTGGGCTAGCGGGGGGCGGCAATGAGCAGTTCTTC
cdr3_aa: CASSLAIGLAGGGNEQFF
clone_size: .
j_call: TRBJ2-1
v_call: TRBV7-2
d_call: TRBD2

cdr3_nt: TGTGCCAGCAGCTTTCGGTGGGAGTCTGAAGCTTTCTTT
cdr3_aa: CASSFRWESEAFF
clone_size: .
j_call: TRBJ1-1
v_call: TRBV5-5
d_call: .

cdr3_nt: TGTGCCAGCAGCCCCCTAAGGCGCGGGGCCGGGGAGCTGTTTTTT
cdr3_aa: CASSPLRRGAGELFF
clone_size: .
j_call: TRBJ2-2
v_call: TRBV7-2
d_call: .

cdr3_nt: TGTGCCAGCAGTAGGCTAACAGGGCCTTCACCCCTCCACTTT
cdr3_aa: CASSRLTGPSPLHF
clone_size: .
j_call: TRBJ1-6
v_call: TRBV6-5
d_call: .

cdr3_nt: TGTGCCAGTAGGCTTCGGACAGAAAGCAATCAGCCCCAGCATTTT
cdr3_aa: CASRLRTESNQPQHF
clone_size: few
j_call: TRBJ1-5
v_call: TRBV19
d_call: .

cdr3_nt: TGTGCCACCAGTGACTCCCGGGGTCGCCCCTACGAGCAGTACTTC
cdr3_aa: CATSDSRGRPYEQYF
clone_size: .
j_call: TRBJ2-7
v_call: TRBV24-1
d_call: .

cdr3_nt: TGTGCCACCAGTGACGGTGGGCCCCACAATGAGCAGTTCTTC
cdr3_aa: CATSDGGPHNEQFF
clone_size: .
j_call: TRBJ2-1
v_call: TRBV24-1
d_call: .

cdr3_nt: TGTGCCAGCTCACCATTGGCAGGGAACATGAACACTGAAGCTTTCTTT
cdr3_aa: CASSPLAGNMNTEAFF
clone_size: .
j_call: TRBJ1-1
v_call: TRBV18
d_call: .

cdr3_nt: TGCGCCAGCAGGGTAGCGGGAGGACCGAATGAGCAGTTCTTC
cdr3_aa: CASRVAGGPNEQFF
clone_size: .
j_call: TRBJ2-1
v_call: TRBV5-1
d_call: TRBD2